This T cell receptor beta chain was recorded in a study of spatial heterogeneity in lung cancer. Study context: The count of detected beta-chain sequences consistently exceeded that of alpha-chain sequences. Study-level results: When ubiquitous and regional expanded TCRs were counted, their numbers tracked ubiquitous and regional nonsynonymous mutations, respectively. Counts that tracked tumor mutation counts were those of expanded intratumoral alpha and beta TCRs.

This sample's time point: sample taken at primary tumor resection. The authors sequenced whole RNA from tumor, nontumor lung or frozen PBMC without sorting. TCRdb re-derived calls from the 5' RACE reads in MiXCR, one entry per CDR3 protein. In the table there are 9,500 to 13,000 distinct CDR3 sequences, around 12% of which are singletons. Germline V gene data show CDR1 as SGHTA and CDR2 as FQGNSA. V lost 6 bases and J 9 bases, leaving 21 bases between the germline ends. The CDR3 loop spans 16 amino acids. Comments on this clonotype: What it recognizes is unknown.

The material sequenced was lung tumor tissue, taken at surgery. V and J are TRBV7-2 and TRBJ1-6; perhaps TRBD1 as D (6 bases). This TCR was sampled from a male donor with early-stage non-small cell lung cancer. CDR3 DNA: TGTGCCAGCAGTCAACAGGGAAACCCCATGGGTTCACCCCTCCACTTT. Its translation: CASSQQGNPMGSPLHF.